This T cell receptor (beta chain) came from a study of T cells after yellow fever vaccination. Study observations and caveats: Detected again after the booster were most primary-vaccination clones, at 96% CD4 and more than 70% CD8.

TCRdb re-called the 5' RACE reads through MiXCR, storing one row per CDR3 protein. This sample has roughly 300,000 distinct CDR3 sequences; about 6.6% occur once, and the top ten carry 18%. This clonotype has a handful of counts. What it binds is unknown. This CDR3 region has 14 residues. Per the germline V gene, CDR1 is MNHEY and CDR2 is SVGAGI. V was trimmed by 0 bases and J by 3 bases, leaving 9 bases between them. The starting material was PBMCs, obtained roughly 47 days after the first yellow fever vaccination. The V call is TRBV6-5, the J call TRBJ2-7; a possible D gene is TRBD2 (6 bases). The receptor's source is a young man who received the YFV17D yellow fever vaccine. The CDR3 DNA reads TGTGCCAGCAGTTACTCGGGGCGGGGCTACGAGCAGTACTTC. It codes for CASSYSGRGYEQYF.